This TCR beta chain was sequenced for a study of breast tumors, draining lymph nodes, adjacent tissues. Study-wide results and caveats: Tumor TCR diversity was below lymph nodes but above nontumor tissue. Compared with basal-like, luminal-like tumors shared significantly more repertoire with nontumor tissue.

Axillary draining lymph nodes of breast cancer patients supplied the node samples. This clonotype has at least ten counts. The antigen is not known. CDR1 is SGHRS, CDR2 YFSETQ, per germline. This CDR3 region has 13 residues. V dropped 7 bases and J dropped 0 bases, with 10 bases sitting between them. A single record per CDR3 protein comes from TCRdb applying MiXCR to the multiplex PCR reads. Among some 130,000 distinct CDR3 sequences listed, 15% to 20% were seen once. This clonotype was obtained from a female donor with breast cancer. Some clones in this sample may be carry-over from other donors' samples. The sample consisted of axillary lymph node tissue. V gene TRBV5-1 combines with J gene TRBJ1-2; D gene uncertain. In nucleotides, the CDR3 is TGCGCCAGCTCGGACGGACCTAACTATGGCTACACCTTC. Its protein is CASSDGPNYGYTF.